Below, 5 T cell receptor beta chains from the same sample are listed, as sequenced in a study of memory CD4+ T cells and cytomegalovirus serostatus. Sequenced by immunoSEQ multiplex PCR; TCRdb stores in-frame clones only, minus some. The repertoire holds approximately 49,000 clones, with 60% to 85% as singletons. Single viable CD3+CD4+CD8-CD45RO+ cells were sorted as the memory CD4+ T cells. Sequencing was performed on memory CD4+ T cells from blood. Receptors were obtained from an adult in good health and CMV-seronegative.

This clone was observed a single time. The chain carries TRBV29-1 and TRBJ2-1; D call uncertain. Germline V gene sequence: CDR1 SQVTM, CDR2 ANQGSEA. V gave up 1 base and J gave up 3 bases, with 7 bases separating them. CDR3 length: 13 residues. The CDR3 DNA sequence: TGCAGCGTTGAAGTGGGGAACTACAATGAGCAGTTCTTC. It is translated as CSVEVGNYNEQFF.

This clone was seen a single time. The V and J genes are TRBV7-2 and TRBJ2-7; 9 bases are shared with TRBD2. CDR1 and CDR2 from the germline V gene are SGHTA and FQGNSA. Trimming took 1 base from V and 5 from J; bases not matched to a gene: 6. The CDR3 spans 15 residues. In DNA, the CDR3 is TGTGCCAGCAGCTTAGAGGGTAGCGGGGGAGACGAGCAGTACTTC. This codes for CASSLEGSGGDEQYF. Looking up the rest from reference TRBV7-2 and TRBJ2-7 gives the full variable domain: GAGVSQSPSNKVTEKGKDVELRCDPISGHTALYWYRQSLGQGLEFLIYFQGNSAPDKSGLPSDRFSAERTGGSVSTLTIQRTQQEDSAVYLCASSLEGSGGDEQYFGPGTRLTVT.

This chain connects TRBV28 to TRBJ2-2; 8 nucleotides line up with TRBD1. This CDR3 is built from 14 residues. Losses at the gene ends were 5 bases for V and 4 bases for J; bases not matched to a gene: 3. The germline V gene encodes CDR1 MDHEN and CDR2 SYDVKM. The CDR3 protein is CASSVQGGTGELFF. Here the CDR3 DNA reads TGTGCCAGCAGTGTACAGGGGGGCACCGGGGAGCTGTTTTTT.

The J gene is TRBJ1-6, the V gene TRBV4-2; possible D gene TRBD1, 6 bases. The length of the CDR3 is 14 residues. Germline V gene data show CDR1 as LGHNA and CDR2 as YNFKEQ. Trimming removed 3 bases from V and 7 bases from J, with 10 bases in between. The CDR3 protein is CASSQRDTNSPLHF. The CDR3 coding sequence is TGTGCCAGCAGCCAGAGGGACACCAATTCACCCCTCCACTTT.

The V call is TRBV5-6, the J call TRBJ2-3, with TRBD1 matching 7 bases. CDR3 length: 16 amino acids. CDR1 SGHDT and CDR2 YYEEEE come from the germline V gene. V trimming: 4 bases; J trimming: 0 bases; junction bases outside the gene matches: 8. In DNA form, the CDR3 reads TGTGCCAGCAGCGATACGGGACAGACTAGCACAGATACGCAGTATTTT. This gives the protein CASSDTGQTSTDTQYF.